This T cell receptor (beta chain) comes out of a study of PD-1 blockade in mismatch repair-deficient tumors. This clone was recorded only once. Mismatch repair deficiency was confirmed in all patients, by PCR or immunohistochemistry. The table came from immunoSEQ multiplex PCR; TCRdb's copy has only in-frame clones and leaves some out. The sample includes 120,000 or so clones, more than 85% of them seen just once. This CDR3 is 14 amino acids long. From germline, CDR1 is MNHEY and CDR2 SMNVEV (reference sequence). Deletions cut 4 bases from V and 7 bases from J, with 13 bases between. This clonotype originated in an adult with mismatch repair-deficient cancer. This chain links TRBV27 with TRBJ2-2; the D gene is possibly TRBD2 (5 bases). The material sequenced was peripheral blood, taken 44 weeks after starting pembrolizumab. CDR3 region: CASSSGVANGELFF. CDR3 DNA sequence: TGTGCCAGCAGTTCCGGCGTAGCGAACGGGGAGCTGTTTTTT.